Listed below are T cell receptor beta chains from one sample, sequenced in a study of blood T cells in healthy people across ages. TCRdb re-called the 5' RACE reads through MiXCR, storing one row per CDR3 protein. The table includes hundreds of thousands of distinct CDR3 sequences, 40% to 50% detected once. The sample consisted of blood. The receptors stem from a man older than 75 in good health. The CDR3 runs from the conserved cysteine through the conserved F or W. Each record gives: CDR3 protein, CDR3 DNA, clone size, V gene, D gene, J gene. D genes are given only for firm matches. Size is omitted from some rows. Given values are once, few, many or a class for expanded clones.

CDR3 protein: CSARDWRATGTDTQYF; CDR3 DNA: TGCAGTGCTAGAGATTGGAGGGCCACGGGGACAGATACGCAGTATTTT; clone size: few; V gene: TRBV20-1; D gene: .; J gene: TRBJ2-3
CDR3 protein: CASSRAGLRERDTQYF; CDR3 DNA: TGTGCCAGCAGCCGAGCGGGACTTAGAGAAAGAGATACGCAGTATTTT; clone size: .; V gene: TRBV3-1; D gene: TRBD2; J gene: TRBJ2-3
CDR3 protein: CASTIRSGPEAFF; CDR3 DNA: TGTGCCAGCACCATAAGGTCAGGACCTGAAGCTTTCTTT; clone size: .; V gene: TRBV6-6; D gene: .; J gene: TRBJ1-1
CDR3 protein: CASSQGTGSSAYEQYF; CDR3 DNA: TGCGCCAGCAGCCAAGGAACAGGGAGTTCGGCCTACGAGCAGTACTTC; clone size: .; V gene: TRBV4-3; D gene: .; J gene: TRBJ2-7
CDR3 protein: CASSSQREGETQYF; CDR3 DNA: TGTGCCAGCAGTTCTCAGCGGGAGGGTGAGACCCAGTACTTC; clone size: .; V gene: TRBV27; D gene: TRBD2; J gene: TRBJ2-5
CDR3 protein: CASSYITNIGEQYF; CDR3 DNA: TGTGCCAGCAGTTACATCACAAACATCGGCGAGCAGTACTTC; clone size: .; V gene: TRBV6-2/TRBV6-3; D gene: .; J gene: TRBJ2-7
CDR3 protein: CSVELFQGDQETQYF; CDR3 DNA: TGCAGCGTTGAGCTGTTCCAAGGCGACCAAGAGACCCAGTACTTC; clone size: .; V gene: TRBV29-1; D gene: .; J gene: TRBJ2-5
CDR3 protein: CASSSPPVIGLSYNEQFF; CDR3 DNA: TGTGCCAGCAGTTCCCCACCCGTCATTGGACTCTCCTACAATGAGCAGTTCTTC; clone size: .; V gene: TRBV27; D gene: .; J gene: TRBJ2-1
CDR3 protein: CASSVTGNTGELFF; CDR3 DNA: TGTGCCAGCAGCGTAACAGGGAACACCGGGGAGCTGTTTTTT; clone size: few; V gene: TRBV11-2; D gene: .; J gene: TRBJ2-2
CDR3 protein: CASSQTWGDTQYF; CDR3 DNA: TGTGCCAGCAGCCAGACGTGGGGAGATACGCAGTATTTT; clone size: .; V gene: TRBV7-7; D gene: .; J gene: TRBJ2-3
CDR3 protein: CSARGFLGGEQYF; CDR3 DNA: TGCAGTGCTAGGGGGTTCTTAGGGGGCGAGCAGTACTTC; clone size: .; V gene: TRBV20-1; D gene: .; J gene: TRBJ2-7
CDR3 protein: CASSLGLGREQFF; CDR3 DNA: TGTGCCAGCAGCTTGGGGCTCGGCAGAGAGCAGTTCTTC; clone size: .; V gene: TRBV5-6; D gene: .; J gene: TRBJ2-1
CDR3 protein: CASSLSTGTREYF; CDR3 DNA: TGTGCCAGCAGCTTAAGTACAGGGACTAGGGAGTACTTC; clone size: .; V gene: TRBV7-4; D gene: TRBD2; J gene: TRBJ2-7
CDR3 protein: CASSVTGSGSPLHF; CDR3 DNA: TGTGCCAGCAGCGTAACAGGGAGCGGTTCACCCCTCCACTTT; clone size: .; V gene: TRBV7-3; D gene: .; J gene: TRBJ1-6
CDR3 protein: CASSLAAGRETQYF; CDR3 DNA: TGTGCCAGCAGCTTAGCGGCAGGGAGGGAGACCCAGTACTTC; clone size: many; V gene: TRBV7-2; D gene: .; J gene: TRBJ2-5
CDR3 protein: CASSQGPRGSEQYF; CDR3 DNA: TGTGCCAGCAGTCAAGGGCCCCGGGGGAGTGAGCAGTACTTC; clone size: .; V gene: TRBV27; D gene: .; J gene: TRBJ2-4
CDR3 protein: CSVVSTSGGGYEQYF; CDR3 DNA: TGCAGCGTTGTTTCGACTAGCGGGGGGGGTTACGAGCAGTACTTC; clone size: many; V gene: TRBV29-1; D gene: TRBD2; J gene: TRBJ2-7
CDR3 protein: CASSQREEGTGSYNEQYF; CDR3 DNA: TGTGCCAGCAGCCAAAGGGAAGAAGGGACAGGCTCCTACAATGAGCAGTACTTC; clone size: .; V gene: TRBV4-2; D gene: TRBD1; J gene: TRBJ2-7
CDR3 protein: CASSVLAGRMNEQFF; CDR3 DNA: TGTGCCAGCAGCGTTCTAGCGGGAAGGATGAATGAGCAGTTCTTC; clone size: few; V gene: TRBV7-9; D gene: TRBD2; J gene: TRBJ2-1
CDR3 protein: CASRRGQLNEKLFF; CDR3 DNA: TGTGCCAGCAGAAGGGGACAGCTTAATGAAAAACTGTTTTTT; clone size: few; V gene: TRBV27; D gene: TRBD1; J gene: TRBJ1-4
CDR3 protein: CSVGRANTEAFF; CDR3 DNA: TGCAGCGTTGGACGGGCGAACACTGAAGCTTTCTTT; clone size: many; V gene: TRBV29-1; D gene: .; J gene: TRBJ1-1
CDR3 protein: CASSLDGGRSQPQHF; CDR3 DNA: TGCGCCAGCAGCCTGGACGGGGGGCGTAGTCAGCCCCAGCATTTT; clone size: few; V gene: TRBV5-1; D gene: .; J gene: TRBJ1-5
CDR3 protein: CASSLVRGVYNEQFF; CDR3 DNA: TGTGCCAGCAGCTTAGTTCGGGGGGTCTACAATGAGCAGTTCTTC; clone size: few; V gene: TRBV7-8; D gene: TRBD2; J gene: TRBJ2-1
CDR3 protein: CASSFSGVSSYEQYF; CDR3 DNA: TGTGCCAGCAGCTTTTCCGGGGTTTCCTCCTACGAGCAGTACTTC; clone size: many; V gene: TRBV11-2; D gene: .; J gene: TRBJ2-7
CDR3 protein: CASSSSPGQGADEQFF; CDR3 DNA: TGTGCCAGCAGTTCAAGCCCGGGACAGGGGGCGGATGAGCAGTTCTTC; clone size: .; V gene: TRBV27; D gene: TRBD1; J gene: TRBJ2-1
CDR3 protein: CASRKTGGTGELFF; CDR3 DNA: TGTGCCAGCAGAAAGACAGGGGGCACCGGGGAGCTGTTTTTT; clone size: .; V gene: TRBV6-2/TRBV6-3; D gene: TRBD1; J gene: TRBJ2-2
CDR3 protein: CATSDRDRGPTGELFF; CDR3 DNA: TGTGCCACCAGTGACCGGGACAGGGGGCCGACCGGGGAGCTGTTTTTT; clone size: .; V gene: TRBV24-1; D gene: TRBD1; J gene: TRBJ2-2
CDR3 protein: CASSATGQTEAFF; CDR3 DNA: TGTGCCAGCAGTGCGACAGGGCAAACTGAAGCTTTCTTT; clone size: .; V gene: TRBV12-3/TRBV12-4; D gene: TRBD1; J gene: TRBJ1-1
CDR3 protein: CASTAEGGYGYTF; CDR3 DNA: TGTGCCAGCACCGCCGAAGGGGGCTATGGCTACACCTTC; clone size: .; V gene: TRBV7-2; D gene: .; J gene: TRBJ1-2
CDR3 protein: CSARETGGVSYGYTF; CDR3 DNA: TGCAGTGCTAGAGAAACAGGGGGCGTCTCCTATGGCTACACCTTC; clone size: few; V gene: TRBV20-1; D gene: TRBD1; J gene: TRBJ1-2
CDR3 protein: CASSYSSHGNEQFF; CDR3 DNA: TGTGCCAGCAGTTACTCTTCCCATGGCAATGAGCAGTTCTTC; clone size: .; V gene: TRBV6-6; D gene: .; J gene: TRBJ2-1
CDR3 protein: CASSPQGVAKNIQYF; CDR3 DNA: TGTGCCAGCAGCCCACAGGGCGTAGCCAAAAACATTCAGTACTTC; clone size: few; V gene: TRBV7-9; D gene: .; J gene: TRBJ2-4
CDR3 protein: CSARDLLAGGPETQYF; CDR3 DNA: TGCAGTGCTAGAGATCTCCTAGCGGGAGGGCCGGAGACCCAGTACTTC; clone size: .; V gene: TRBV20-1; D gene: TRBD2; J gene: TRBJ2-5
CDR3 protein: CASSPRQALNEKLFF; CDR3 DNA: TGCGCCAGCAGCCCGCGGCAGGCCCTTAATGAAAAACTGTTTTTT; clone size: once; V gene: TRBV5-1; D gene: .; J gene: TRBJ1-4
CDR3 protein: CASSYGRERREQFF; CDR3 DNA: TGTGCCAGCAGTTACGGGCGGGAGAGGCGTGAGCAGTTCTTC; clone size: .; V gene: TRBV6-2/TRBV6-3; D gene: TRBD2; J gene: TRBJ2-1
CDR3 protein: CASSLDRRHGQYF; CDR3 DNA: TGTGCCAGCAGCTTAGATAGGCGCCACGGGCAGTACTTC; clone size: .; V gene: TRBV7-2; D gene: .; J gene: TRBJ2-7
CDR3 protein: CASSLATSSYNEQYF; CDR3 DNA: TGTGCCAGCAGCTTAGCTACTTCCTCCTACAATGAGCAGTACTTC; clone size: .; V gene: TRBV5-6; D gene: .; J gene: TRBJ2-5
CDR3 protein: CSARENRGPGEAFF; CDR3 DNA: TGCAGTGCTAGAGAAAACAGGGGGCCGGGTGAAGCTTTCTTT; clone size: .; V gene: TRBV20-1; D gene: TRBD1; J gene: TRBJ1-1
CDR3 protein: CASSRGAHPSGEQFF; CDR3 DNA: TGTGCCAGCAGCCGAGGGGCACATCCCTCAGGCGAGCAGTTCTTC; clone size: many; V gene: TRBV11-2; D gene: .; J gene: TRBJ2-1
CDR3 protein: CASTRAPNTEAFF; CDR3 DNA: TGCGCCAGCACCAGGGCCCCGAACACTGAAGCTTTCTTT; clone size: .; V gene: TRBV5-1; D gene: .; J gene: TRBJ1-1
CDR3 protein: CASRPTTRSPLHF; CDR3 DNA: TGTGCCAGCAGGCCCACAACCCGATCACCCCTCCACTTT; clone size: .; V gene: TRBV2; D gene: .; J gene: TRBJ1-6